The clone carrying this TCR beta chain was recorded only once. Per germline, CDR1 SGHVS and CDR2 FQNEAQ. V was cut by 5 bases and J by 7 bases, with 11 bases left in between. The CDR3 is made up of 13 amino acids. TCRdb's table, derived via immunoSEQ multiplex PCR, lists solely in-frame clones and lacks some. The sample yields around 28,000 clones, over 75% seen once. This specimen comes from a study of tissue T cells after allogeneic stem cell transplantation. The source of this sequence is a woman aged 18 to 55 who later had graft-versus-host disease after an allogeneic stem cell transplant. The sequences come from blood, collected before transplantation. The genes are TRBV7-8 and TRBJ2-2; D is uncertain. The chain's CDR3 is CASSLLRNGELFF. The CDR3 DNA follows: TGTGCCAGCAGCCTCCTCAGGAACGGGGAGCTGTTTTTT.